This entry lists 5 T cell receptor beta chains sequenced from one sample in a study of ipilimumab plus nivolumab after autologous stem cell transplantation. Libraries were prepared by immunoSEQ multiplex PCR; TCRdb keeps only in-frame clonotypes and omits some of them. Of 1,700 or so clones detected, around nine tenths appear once; the ten largest clones hold 20% to 25%. The material was PBMCs, obtained in a trial of ipilimumab plus nivolumab as post-transplant consolidation. The receptors shown here come from a male donor with multiple myeloma.

This sequence joins TRBV27 and TRBJ1-4; D gene uncertain. This CDR3 is built from 14 residues. V shed 0 bases and J shed 4 bases, with 6 bases lying between them. Germline V gene sequence: CDR1 MNHEY, CDR2 SMNVEV (reference sequence). This CDR3 reads CASSLSRYNEKLFF. DNA of the CDR3: TGTGCCAGCAGTTTATCGCGGTATAATGAAAAACTGTTTTTT. The whole variable domain, remainder taken from reference TRBV27 and TRBJ1-4, is EAQVTQNPRYLITVTGKKLTVTCSQNMNHEYMSWYRQDPGLGLRQIYYSMNVEVTDKGDVPEGYKVSRKEKRNFPLILESPSPNQTSLYFCASSLSRYNEKLFFGSGTQLSVL.

The rearrangement joins TRBV12-5 to TRBJ2-5, with TRBD1 matching over 7 bases. The germline gives CDR1 LGHNT, CDR2 FRNRAP. This CDR3 region has 15 residues. With 1 base clipped from V and 9 bases from J, the junction kept 11 bases outside the gene matches. This CDR3 reads CASGLAGTELGAQYF. CDR3 DNA: TGTGCTAGTGGTTTGGCCGGGACAGAACTTGGGGCCCAGTACTTC.

This chain connects TRBV7-3 to TRBJ2-1; D is unresolved. The CDR3 has 13 amino acids. V was cut by 2 bases and J by 7 bases, with 9 bases left in between. The V gene's germline CDR1 is SGHTA and CDR2 FQGTGA. The CDR3 spells CASSLGLANEQFF. The CDR3 nucleotides read TGTGCCAGCAGCTTAGGGTTGGCAAATGAGCAGTTCTTC. Full variable domain (missing parts from reference TRBV7-3 and TRBJ2-1): GAGVSQTPSNKVTEKGKYVELRCDPISGHTALYWYRQSLGQGPEFLIYFQGTGAADDSGLPNDRFFAVRPEGSVSTLKIQRTERGDSAVYLCASSLGLANEQFFGPGTRLTVL.

CDR3 nucleotide sequence: TGTGCCAGCAGGGCCGGGCAGAAAGAGACCCAGTACTTC. Its translation is CASRAGQKETQYF. This chain uses TRBV6-6 with TRBJ2-5; D unresolved. Germline V gene lookup returns CDR1 MNHNY and CDR2 SVGAGI (reference sequence). Trimming took 6 bases from V and 3 from J, leaving 11 bases between them. This CDR3 has 13 amino acids.

V gene TRBV20-1 combines with J gene TRBJ2-1; D is unclear. The CDR3 has 11 amino acids. The germline V and J ends were trimmed by 4 bases and 5 bases, with 6 bases remaining between them. In germline, CDR1 is DFQATT, CDR2 SNEGSKA (reference sequence). DNA of the CDR3: TGCAGTGCTACGTTCAACAATGAGCAGTTCTTC. It yields the protein CSATFNNEQFF.